Below are 5 T cell receptor beta chains sequenced from a single sample in a study of chemoradiotherapy in HPV16-positive cancers. The protocol was immunoSEQ multiplex PCR, while the TCRdb copy is restricted to in-frame clones and leaves out a portion. The sample includes 17,000 or so clones, more than 90% of them seen just once. The sample consisted of blood, taken from a patient who underwent chemoradiotherapy. The receptors shown here come from a human donor with HPV-associated anogenital cancer.

The rearrangement links TRBV30 to TRBJ1-2; D gene ambiguous. The CDR3 totals 15 residues. V was shortened by 4 bases and J by 1 base, with 16 bases between the two germline ends. CDR1 and CDR2 (germline): GTSNPN, SVGIG (reference sequence). DNA of the CDR3: TGTGCCTGGAAAGGATGGACCCGAGTTAACTATGGCTACACCTTC. As protein: CAWKGWTRVNYGYTF.

This chain joins TRBV18 and TRBJ2-2; D unresolved. The V end lost 0 bases, the J end lost 0 bases, and 8 bases lay between the germline ends. CDR3 length equals 16 residues. The germline V gene has CDR1 KGHSH and CDR2 LQKENI. CDR3 in amino acids: CASSPPIESNTGELFF. CDR3 nucleotides: TGTGCCAGCTCACCACCCATTGAATCGAACACCGGGGAGCTGTTTTTT.

The V and J genes are TRBV6-5 and TRBJ1-1, with 9 bases fitting TRBD1. Trimming removed 4 bases from V and 4 bases from J; junction bases left unmatched: 4. This CDR3 has 14 residues. Germline V gene sequence: CDR1 MNHEY, CDR2 SVGAGI. The CDR3 sequence: CASSSRTGATEAFF. The CDR3 DNA is TGTGCCAGCAGTTCAAGGACAGGGGCCACTGAAGCTTTCTTT.

This clone was observed once. The rearrangement uses TRBV13 and TRBJ2-3; 9 bases agree with TRBD2. CDR3 length: 14 residues. With 5 bases clipped from V and 4 bases from J, the junction kept 4 bases outside the gene matches. Germline CDR1 PRHDT, CDR2 FYEKMQ (reference sequence). In DNA, the CDR3 is TGTGCCAGCAGCCAAAGGACTAGCGCAGATACGCAGTATTTT. It codes for CASSQRTSADTQYF.

CDR3 sequence (DNA): TGTGCCAGCAGCCAAGTCAGAAGTGGACAGGGGATCTTGCTCCCCAATGAGCAGTTCTTC. It specifies CASSQVRSGQGILLPNEQFF. The chain couples TRBV4-2 to TRBJ2-1; 9 nucleotides align to TRBD1. V dropped 1 base and J dropped 6; count of bases not matched to a gene: 19. The CDR3 consists of 20 residues. Germline V CDR1 and CDR2: LGHNA, YNFKEQ.